Listed here are 16 T cell receptor beta chains from one sample, sequenced in a study of blood T cell repertoires in COVID-19 (TCRdb year 2020). The library was obtained by the immunoSEQ multiplex PCR assay. What TCRdb holds here is the immuneACCESS table cut down to in-frame rearrangements. Part of the clones is not present; checked against another copy, under half of the missing clones reflect an unresolved V gene, and the others are unexplained. Within this sample are roughly 250,000 clones, with 70% to 85% of them counted one time only. Of the sample, approximately 0.94% falls within the top ten clones. Source material: peripheral blood. The receptor set was obtained from a human donor with COVID-19, enrolled during active disease. The donor label of this sample is uncertain.

The chain carries TRBV14 and TRBJ2-1; perhaps TRBD1 as D (6 bases). Trimming cost V 4 bases and J 15 bases, with 16 bases left between them. This CDR3 spans 12 amino acids. Looked up from germline, CDR1 is SGHDN and CDR2 is FVKESK. This CDR3 reads CASSPQGTTLFF. CDR3 coding DNA: TGTGCCAGCAGCCCCCAGGGGACAACGTTGTTCTTC.

The V and J genes are TRBV5-4 and TRBJ1-1; 7 bases agree with TRBD1. The CDR3 runs to 15 residues. The germline V gene has CDR1 SGHNT and CDR2 YYREEE (reference sequence). V lost 0 bases and J lost 5; bases outside the gene matches: 7. The CDR3 DNA reads as TGTGCCAGCAGCTTGGTAATGGGACAGATGACTGAAGCTTTCTTT. It codes for CASSLVMGQMTEAFF.

V gene TRBV6-6 combines with J gene TRBJ1-1; D gene uncertain. V lost 0 bases and J lost 5, with 4 bases in between. The CDR3 has 12 residues. Germline-derived CDR1 and CDR2 are MNHNY and SVGAGI (reference sequence). In DNA form, the CDR3 reads TGTGCCAGCAGTTACTCCAGGACTGAAGCTTTCTTT. Protein: CASSYSRTEAFF.

The chain couples TRBV28 to TRBJ1-2; maybe TRBD1 (6 bases). The CDR3 has 14 amino acids. The V end was cut by 7 bases, the J end by 6 bases, with 18 bases between. From germline, CDR1 is MDHEN and CDR2 SYDVKM. The CDR3 coding sequence is TGTGCCAGCATTCTTTCGGCAGGGGCGCATGGCTACACCTTC. Translated, it gives CASILSAGAHGYTF.

In this sample, this clone turned up a few times. The rearrangement links TRBV27 to TRBJ2-7, with TRBD1 identical over 10 bases. This CDR3 has 18 amino acids. V lost 6 bases and J lost 2; bases outside the gene matches: 16. Germline V gene data show CDR1 as MNHEY and CDR2 as SMNVEV (reference sequence). The CDR3 is CASSPGGDRGPLAYEQYF. The CDR3 DNA follows: TGTGCCAGCAGCCCCGGGGGGGACAGGGGTCCCCTTGCCTACGAGCAGTACTTC.

This rearrangement joins TRBV5-1 to TRBJ2-5; TRBD2 matches 7 bases. This CDR3 is built from 14 residues. Germline-derived CDR1 and CDR2 are SGHRS and YFSETQ. The J segment lost 4 bases and the V segment lost 2 bases, leaving 5 bases of the junction unmatched. CDR3 residues: CASSFQTSVETQYF. The CDR3 DNA sequence: TGCGCCAGCAGCTTTCAAACTAGCGTAGAGACCCAGTACTTC.

This clone occurred once. This sequence joins TRBV3-1 (or the pseudogene TRBV3-2) and TRBJ1-6; D is unclear. V dropped 2 bases and J dropped 6 bases, with 8 bases sitting between them. From germline, CDR1 is LGHDT and CDR2 YNNKEL (reference sequence). This CDR3 is built from 14 residues. The CDR3 sequence is CASSQFVGNSPLHF. As DNA, the CDR3 is TGTGCCAGCAGCCAATTTGTCGGTAATTCACCCCTCCACTTT.

This chain links TRBV7-9 with TRBJ2-2, with 8 bases that match TRBD1. The ends lost 5 bases at V and 2 bases at J; junction bases unmatched: 4. Germline V gives CDR1 SEHNR, CDR2 FQNEAQ (reference sequence). The CDR3 has 15 residues. CDR3 in DNA: TGTGCCAGCAGCGCGGGGACAGGAAACACCGGGGAGCTGTTTTTT. As protein: CASSAGTGNTGELFF.

A single count supports this clone. The rearrangement uses TRBV30 and TRBJ1-2, with D unresolved. V gave up 5 bases and J gave up 14 bases, with 15 bases separating them. Germline V lookup: CDR1 GTSNPN, CDR2 SVGIG (reference sequence). The CDR3 is 10 residues long. CDR3 bases: TGTGCCTGGGGAGTATGGGCTCAGACCTTC. Encoded protein: CAWGVWAQTF.

The chain couples TRBV7-9 to TRBJ2-1, with D maybe TRBD2 (5 bases). V lost 0 bases and J 8 bases, leaving 8 bases between the germline ends. CDR1 SEHNR and CDR2 FQNEAQ come from the germline V gene (reference sequence). The length of the CDR3 is 13 residues. The DNA for the CDR3 is TGTGCCAGCAGCTTAGCGGGAGCGGATGAGCAGTTCTTC. Amino acid sequence: CASSLAGADEQFF.

The rearrangement links TRBV19 to TRBJ1-5, with 7 bases aligning to TRBD1. In germline, CDR1 is LNHDA, CDR2 SQIVND (reference sequence). V shed 4 bases, J shed 0 bases, and the junction held 12 bases outside the gene matches. This CDR3 has 18 amino acids. CDR3 sequence reads: CASSSDREWRYSNQPQHF. For the CDR3, the DNA is TGTGCCAGTAGTAGTGACAGGGAATGGCGCTATAGCAATCAGCCCCAGCATTTT.

The chain has TRBV9 and TRBJ1-6; 7 bases are shared with TRBD1. The trim removed 0 bases at V and 3 bases at J, leaving 3 bases unmatched. The CDR3 extends over 16 amino acids. Germline V lookup: CDR1 SGDLS, CDR2 YYNGEE. In nucleotides, the CDR3 is TGTGCCAGCAGCGTAGCCCCAGGGGGCTATAATTCACCCCTCCACTTT. Its protein is CASSVAPGGYNSPLHF.

Only a few counts were recorded for this clone. The rearrangement joins TRBV5-4 to TRBJ2-7; D is possibly TRBD2 (6 bases). CDR3 length: 12 amino acids. CDR1 and CDR2 (germline): SGHNT, YYREEE (reference sequence). V was trimmed by 6 bases and J by 0 bases, leaving 7 bases between them. CDR3 DNA: TGTGCCAGCATCGGGAGCTCCTACGAGCAGTACTTC. Residues: CASIGSSYEQYF.

The CDR3 region is CASSLAAGRGRGYGYTF. DNA for the CDR3: TGTGCCAGCAGTTTAGCGGCAGGGAGGGGAAGGGGTTATGGCTACACCTTC. The V call is TRBV28, the J call TRBJ1-2; possibly TRBD1 for D (5 bases). The V and J ends lost 2 bases and 5 bases respectively, with 21 bases between them. There are 17 residues in the CDR3. The germline V gene has CDR1 MDHEN and CDR2 SYDVKM.

The chain couples TRBV6-5 to TRBJ1-4; D might be TRBD1 (5 bases). The V gene's germline CDR1 is MNHEY and CDR2 SVGAGI. With 6 bases removed from V and 0 bases from J, the gap between germline ends came to 8 bases. The CDR3 totals 14 residues. The CDR3, as DNA: TGTGCCAGCAGCGGGGACTCAACTAATGAAAAACTGTTTTTT. Residues: CASSGDSTNEKLFF.

This sequence joins TRBV5-1 and TRBJ1-1; D is unclear. The CDR3 has 13 amino acids. Germline values: CDR1 SGHRS, CDR2 YFSETQ. V lost 5 bases to trimming and J lost 3 bases, with 11 bases between them. CDR3 residues: CASSKQKDTEAFF. CDR3 DNA sequence: TGCGCCAGCAGTAAACAGAAGGACACTGAAGCTTTCTTT.